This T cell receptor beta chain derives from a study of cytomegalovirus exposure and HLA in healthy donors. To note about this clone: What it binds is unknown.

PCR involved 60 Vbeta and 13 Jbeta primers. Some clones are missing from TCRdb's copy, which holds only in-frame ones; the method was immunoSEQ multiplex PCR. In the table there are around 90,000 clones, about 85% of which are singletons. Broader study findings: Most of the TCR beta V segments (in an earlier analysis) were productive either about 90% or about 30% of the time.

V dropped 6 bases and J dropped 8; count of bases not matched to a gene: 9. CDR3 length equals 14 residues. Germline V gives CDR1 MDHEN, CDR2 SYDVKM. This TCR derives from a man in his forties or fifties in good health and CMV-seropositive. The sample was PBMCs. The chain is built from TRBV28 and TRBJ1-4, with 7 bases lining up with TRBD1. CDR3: CASRRGPRGEKLFF. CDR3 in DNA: TGTGCCAGCAGGAGGGGGCCCAGGGGCGAAAAACTGTTTTTT.